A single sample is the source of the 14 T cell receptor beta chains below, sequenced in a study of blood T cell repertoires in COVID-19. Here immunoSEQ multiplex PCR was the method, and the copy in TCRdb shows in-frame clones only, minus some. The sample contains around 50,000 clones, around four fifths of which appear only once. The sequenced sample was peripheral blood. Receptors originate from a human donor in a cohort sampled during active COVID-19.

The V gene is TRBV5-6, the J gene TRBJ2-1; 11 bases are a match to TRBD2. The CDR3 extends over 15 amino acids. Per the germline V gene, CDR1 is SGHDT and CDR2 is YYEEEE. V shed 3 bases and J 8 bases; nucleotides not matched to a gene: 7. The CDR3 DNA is TGTGCCAGCAGCTCCACTAGCGGGGGTAACGATGAGCAGTTCTTC. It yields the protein CASSSTSGGNDEQFF.

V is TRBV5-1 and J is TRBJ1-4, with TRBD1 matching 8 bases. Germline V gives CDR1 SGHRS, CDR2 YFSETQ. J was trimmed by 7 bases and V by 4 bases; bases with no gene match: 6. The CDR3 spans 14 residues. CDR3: CASSTTGVAEKLFF. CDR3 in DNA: TGCGCCAGCAGCACGACAGGGGTTGCTGAAAAACTGTTTTTT. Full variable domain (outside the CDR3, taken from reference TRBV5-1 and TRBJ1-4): KAGVTQTPRYLIKTRGQQVTLSCSPISGHRSVSWYQQTPGQGLQFLFEYFSETQRNKGNFPGRFSGRQFSNSRSEMNVSTLELGDSALYLCASSTTGVAEKLFFGSGTQLSVL.

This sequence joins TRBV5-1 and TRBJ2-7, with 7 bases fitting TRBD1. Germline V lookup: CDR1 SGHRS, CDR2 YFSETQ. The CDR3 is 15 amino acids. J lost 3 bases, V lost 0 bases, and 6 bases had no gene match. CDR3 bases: TGCGCCAGCAGCTTGGGACAGGGTAGCTACTACGAGCAGTACTTC. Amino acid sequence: CASSLGQGSYYEQYF. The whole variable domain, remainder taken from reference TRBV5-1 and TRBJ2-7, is KAGVTQTPRYLIKTRGQQVTLSCSPISGHRSVSWYQQTPGQGLQFLFEYFSETQRNKGNFPGRFSGRQFSNSRSEMNVSTLELGDSALYLCASSLGQGSYYEQYFGPGTRLTVT.

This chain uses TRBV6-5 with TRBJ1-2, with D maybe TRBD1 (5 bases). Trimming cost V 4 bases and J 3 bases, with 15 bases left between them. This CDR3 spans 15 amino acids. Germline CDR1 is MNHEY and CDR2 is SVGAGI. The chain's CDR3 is CASSSRRRAHYGYTF. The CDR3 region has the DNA TGTGCCAGCAGTTCCAGACGCAGGGCGCACTATGGCTACACCTTC.

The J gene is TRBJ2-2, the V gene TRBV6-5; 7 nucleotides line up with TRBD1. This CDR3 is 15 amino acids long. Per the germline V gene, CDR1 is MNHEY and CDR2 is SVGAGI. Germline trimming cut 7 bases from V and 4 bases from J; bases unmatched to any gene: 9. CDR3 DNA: TGTGCCAGCACCAACGAGGGGGCAGGCACCGGGGAGCTGTTTTTT. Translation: CASTNEGAGTGELFF.

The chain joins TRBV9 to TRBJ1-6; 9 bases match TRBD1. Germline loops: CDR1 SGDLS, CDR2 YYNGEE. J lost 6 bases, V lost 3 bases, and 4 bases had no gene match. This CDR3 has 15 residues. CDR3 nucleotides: TGTGCCAGCAGCGAACAGGGGGCACGTAATTCACCCCTCCACTTT. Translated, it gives CASSEQGARNSPLHF.

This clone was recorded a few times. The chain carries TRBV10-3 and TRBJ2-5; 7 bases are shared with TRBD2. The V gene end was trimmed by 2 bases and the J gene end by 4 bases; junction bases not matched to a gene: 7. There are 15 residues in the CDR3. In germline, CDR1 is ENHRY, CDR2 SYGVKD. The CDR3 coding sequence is TGTGCCATCAGTGAGGGGCAGGGAGGGAGAGAGACCCAGTACTTC. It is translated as CAISEGQGGRETQYF.

The CDR3 region has the DNA TGTGCCAGCAGGTCGCAGGGGGCTGAAGCTTTCTTT. This encodes CASRSQGAEAFF. The chain employs TRBV6-5 and TRBJ1-1, with TRBD1 identical over 7 bases. This CDR3 contains 12 residues. The V and J ends lost 6 bases and 6 bases, in that order; junction bases with no gene match: 4. CDR1 MNHEY and CDR2 SVGAGI come from the germline V gene.

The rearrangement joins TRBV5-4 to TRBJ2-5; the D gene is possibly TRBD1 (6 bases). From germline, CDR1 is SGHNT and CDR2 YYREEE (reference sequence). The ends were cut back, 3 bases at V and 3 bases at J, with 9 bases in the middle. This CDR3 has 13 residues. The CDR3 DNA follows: TGTGCCAGCAGCTGGGGGCTTGAAGAGACCCAGTACTTC. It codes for CASSWGLEETQYF.

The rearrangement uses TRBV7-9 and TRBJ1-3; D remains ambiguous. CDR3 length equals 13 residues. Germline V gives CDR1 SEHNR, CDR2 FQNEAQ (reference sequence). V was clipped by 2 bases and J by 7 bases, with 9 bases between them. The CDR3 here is CASSLMLGNTIYF. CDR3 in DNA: TGTGCCAGCAGCTTAATGCTCGGTAACACCATATATTTT. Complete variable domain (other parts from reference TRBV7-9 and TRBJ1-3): DTGVSQNPRHKITKRGQNVTFRCDPISEHNRLYWYRQTLGQGPEFLTYFQNEAQLEKSRLLSDRFSAERPKGSFSTLEIQRTEQGDSAMYLCASSLMLGNTIYFGEGSWLTVV.

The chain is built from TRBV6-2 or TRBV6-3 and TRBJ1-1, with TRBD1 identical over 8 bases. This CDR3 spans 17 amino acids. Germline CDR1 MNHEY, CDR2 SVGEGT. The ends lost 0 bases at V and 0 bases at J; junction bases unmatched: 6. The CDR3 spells CASSYSRDRGMNTEAFF. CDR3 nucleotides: TGTGCCAGCAGTTACTCGAGAGACAGGGGAATGAACACTGAAGCTTTCTTT.

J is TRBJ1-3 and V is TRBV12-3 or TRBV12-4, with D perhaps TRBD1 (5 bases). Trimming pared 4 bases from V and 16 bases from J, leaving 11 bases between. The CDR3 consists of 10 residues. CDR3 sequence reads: CASSSTASYF. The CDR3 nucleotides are TGTGCCAGCAGTTCGACAGCTTCGTATTTT.

CDR3 sequence reads: CASSLRGSYQPQHF. The CDR3 coding sequence is TGTGCCAGCAGTCTCAGGGGAAGCTATCAGCCCCAGCATTTT. This rearrangement joins TRBV6-5 to TRBJ1-5; TRBD1 might be the D (6 bases). This CDR3 region has 14 residues. V was shortened by 5 bases and J by 5 bases, with 13 bases between the two germline ends. Germline-derived CDR1 and CDR2 are MNHEY and SVGAGI.

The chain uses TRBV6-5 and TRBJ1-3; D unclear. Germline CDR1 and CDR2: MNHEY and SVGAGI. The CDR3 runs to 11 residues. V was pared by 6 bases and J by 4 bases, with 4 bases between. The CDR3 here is CASRLGNTIYF. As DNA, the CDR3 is TGTGCCAGCAGGCTAGGAAACACCATATATTTT.